This T cell receptor beta chain was recovered during a study of vaccination and CD4 T cells after COVID-19. Study background: Participants were given two doses of BNT162b2 or mRNA-1273 vaccine.

The table lists this clonotype with a few counts. The antigen remains undetermined. As to treatment: approximately nine-day PBMC culture with coronavirus spike peptide pools or control peptides (ViraFEST assay). The Oncomine TCR Beta short-read assay generated sequence data from the DNA of cultured CD4+ T cells. TCRdb reprocessed the PCR reads via MiXCR and lists one record per CDR3 protein. The sample lists more than 20,000 distinct CDR3 sequences, 32% occurring once. In germline, CDR1 is SNHLY, CDR2 FYNNEI. Trimming removed 5 bases from V and 4 bases from J; junction bases left unmatched: 4. The CDR3 has 14 amino acids.

The V call is TRBV2, the J call TRBJ2-2; 7 bases are shared with TRBD2. The source material was cultured CD4+ T cells from blood. The receptor comes from a human donor with COVID-19. This chain's CDR3 is CASSPGTITGELFF. In DNA form, the CDR3 reads TGTGCCAGCAGTCCCGGGACTATCACCGGGGAGCTGTTTTTT.